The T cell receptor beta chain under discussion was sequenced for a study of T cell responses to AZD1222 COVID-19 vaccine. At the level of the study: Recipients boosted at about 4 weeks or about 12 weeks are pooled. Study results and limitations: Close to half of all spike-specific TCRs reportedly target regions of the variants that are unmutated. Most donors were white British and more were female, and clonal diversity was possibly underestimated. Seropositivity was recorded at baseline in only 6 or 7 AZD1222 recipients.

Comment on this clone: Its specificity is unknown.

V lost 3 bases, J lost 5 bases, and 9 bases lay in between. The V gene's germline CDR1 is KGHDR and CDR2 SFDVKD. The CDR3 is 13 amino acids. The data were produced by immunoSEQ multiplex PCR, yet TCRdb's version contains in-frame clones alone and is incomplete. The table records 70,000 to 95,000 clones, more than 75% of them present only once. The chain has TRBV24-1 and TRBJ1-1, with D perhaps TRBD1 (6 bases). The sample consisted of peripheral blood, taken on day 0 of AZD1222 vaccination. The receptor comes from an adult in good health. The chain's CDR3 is CATSDRGRTEAFF. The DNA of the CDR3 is TGTGCCACCAGTGATAGGGGGAGGACTGAAGCTTTCTTT.